This paragraph reports one T cell receptor beta chain. The data originate from a study of T cells after yellow fever vaccination. Study as a whole: Preparation of the low-cell-number fractions used SMART-Seq v4 Ultra Low Input.

The CDR3 sequence is 14 residues long. V was cut by 0 bases and J by 2 bases, with 8 bases left in between. Germline CDR1 reads ENHRY; CDR2 reads SYGVKD. TCRdb re-derived calls from the 5' RACE reads in MiXCR, one entry per CDR3 protein. The repertoire holds a few hundred thousand distinct CDR3 sequences, 8% to 9.5% seen once, with under 20% in the top ten. This rearrangement joins TRBV10-3 to TRBJ2-7; possible D gene TRBD2, 5 bases. This receptor was obtained from a man in his late teens or twenties who received the YFV17D yellow fever vaccine. The source was PBMCs, collected more than 35 days after the first yellow fever vaccination. The CDR3 region is CAISESTGTYEQYF. DNA of the CDR3: TGTGCCATCAGTGAGTCGACGGGGACCTACGAGCAGTACTTC.